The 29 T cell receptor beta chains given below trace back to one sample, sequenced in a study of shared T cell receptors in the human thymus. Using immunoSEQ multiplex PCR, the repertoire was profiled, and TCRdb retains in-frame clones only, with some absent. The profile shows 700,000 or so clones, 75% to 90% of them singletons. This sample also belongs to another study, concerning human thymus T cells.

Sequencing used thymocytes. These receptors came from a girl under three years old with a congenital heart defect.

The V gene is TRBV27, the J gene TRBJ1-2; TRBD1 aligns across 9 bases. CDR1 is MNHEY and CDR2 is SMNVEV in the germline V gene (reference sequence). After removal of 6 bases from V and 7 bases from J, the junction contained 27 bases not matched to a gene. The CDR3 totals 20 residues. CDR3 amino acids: CASRPLRQPPRGQGFGGYTF. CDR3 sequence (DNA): TGTGCCAGCAGACCCCTCCGACAACCCCCCAGGGGACAGGGTTTCGGTGGCTACACCTTC.

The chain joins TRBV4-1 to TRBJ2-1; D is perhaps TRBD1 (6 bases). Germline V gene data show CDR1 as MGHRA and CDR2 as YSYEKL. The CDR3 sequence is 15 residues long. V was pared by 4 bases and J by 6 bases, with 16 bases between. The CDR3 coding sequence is TGCGCCAGCAGCCGAGCCTACAGGGTGGGCAATGAGCAGTTCTTC. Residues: CASSRAYRVGNEQFF.

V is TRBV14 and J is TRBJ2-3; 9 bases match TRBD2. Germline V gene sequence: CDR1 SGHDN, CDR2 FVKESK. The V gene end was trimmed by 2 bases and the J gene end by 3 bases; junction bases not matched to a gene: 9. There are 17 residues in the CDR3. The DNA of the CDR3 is TGTGCCAGCAGCCAAACTCCGGGACTAGCCGATACAGATACGCAGTATTTT. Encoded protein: CASSQTPGLADTDTQYF. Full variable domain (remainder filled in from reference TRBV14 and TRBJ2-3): EAGVTQFPSHSVIEKGQTVTLRCDPISGHDNLYWYRRVMGKEIKFLLHFVKESKQDESGMPNNRFLAERTGGTYSTLKVQPAELEDSGVYFCASSQTPGLADTDTQYFGPGTRLTVL.

CDR3 in amino acids: CASRGGQHYGYTF. CDR3 DNA sequence: TGTGCCAGCAGAGGGGGACAGCACTATGGCTACACCTTC. The chain joins TRBV6-5 to TRBJ1-2; TRBD1 matches 7 bases. This CDR3 is 13 amino acids long. V gave up 6 bases and J gave up 3 bases; unmatched junction bases: 4. CDR1 and CDR2 (germline): MNHEY, SVGAGI.

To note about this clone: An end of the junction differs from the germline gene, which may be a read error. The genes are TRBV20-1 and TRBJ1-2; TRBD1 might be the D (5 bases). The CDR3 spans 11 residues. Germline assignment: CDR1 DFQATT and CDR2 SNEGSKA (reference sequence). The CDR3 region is CSAPLRNRDFF. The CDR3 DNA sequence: TGCAGTGCTCCCTTAAGGAACCGGGACTTCTTC.

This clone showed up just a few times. The CDR3 is CASSLRTGTSGGGETQYF. The CDR3 DNA follows: TGTGCCAGCAGTTTGCGGACCGGGACTAGCGGGGGGGGAGAGACCCAGTACTTC. The chain couples TRBV28 to TRBJ2-5; 16 bases are a match to TRBD2. The germline V gene encodes CDR1 MDHEN and CDR2 SYDVKM. Trimming cost V 3 bases and J 4 bases; bases outside gene matches: 8. This CDR3 spans 18 amino acids.

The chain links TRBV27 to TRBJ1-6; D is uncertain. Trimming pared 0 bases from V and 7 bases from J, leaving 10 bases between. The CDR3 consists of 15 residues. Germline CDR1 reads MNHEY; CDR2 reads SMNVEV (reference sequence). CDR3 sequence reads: CASSLSVHRNSPLHF. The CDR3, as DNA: TGTGCCAGCAGTTTATCGGTACACCGCAATTCACCCCTCCACTTT.

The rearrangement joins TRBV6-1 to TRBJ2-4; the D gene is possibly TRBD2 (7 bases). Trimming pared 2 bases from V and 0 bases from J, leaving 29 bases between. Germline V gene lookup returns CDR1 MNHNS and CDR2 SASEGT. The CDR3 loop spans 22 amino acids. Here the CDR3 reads CASSEKLGEGGRTNLAKNIQYF. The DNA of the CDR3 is TGTGCCAGCAGTGAAAAGCTAGGAGAGGGGGGGCGGACAAACTTAGCCAAAAACATTCAGTACTTC.

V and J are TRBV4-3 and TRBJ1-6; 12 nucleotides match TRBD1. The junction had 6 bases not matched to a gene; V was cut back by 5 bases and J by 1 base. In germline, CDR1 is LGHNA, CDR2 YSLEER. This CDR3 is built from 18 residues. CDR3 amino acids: CASSSGTGGFSYNSPLHF. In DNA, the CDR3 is TGCGCCAGCAGCTCCGGGACAGGGGGCTTTTCCTATAATTCACCCCTCCACTTT.

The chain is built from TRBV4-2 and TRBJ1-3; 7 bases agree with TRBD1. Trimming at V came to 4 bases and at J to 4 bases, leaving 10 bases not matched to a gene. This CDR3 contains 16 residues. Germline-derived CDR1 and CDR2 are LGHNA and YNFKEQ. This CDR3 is CASSPTQGERGNTIYF. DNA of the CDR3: TGTGCCAGCAGCCCGACGCAGGGGGAGAGGGGAAACACCATATATTTT.

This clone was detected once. CDR3 in DNA: TGTGCCAGCAGTTTTCCCGGGACAGTGAACACTGAAGCTTTCTTT. Amino acids: CASSFPGTVNTEAFF. The V call is TRBV28, the J call TRBJ1-1; 7 positions match TRBD1. Germline loops: CDR1 MDHEN, CDR2 SYDVKM. This CDR3 comprises 15 residues. The V gene end was trimmed by 3 bases and the J gene end by 0 bases; junction bases not matched to a gene: 4.

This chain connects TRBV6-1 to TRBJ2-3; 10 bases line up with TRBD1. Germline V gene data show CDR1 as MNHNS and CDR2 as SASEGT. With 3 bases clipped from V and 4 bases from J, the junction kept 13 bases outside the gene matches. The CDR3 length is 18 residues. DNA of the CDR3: TGTGCCAGCAGTGAGAACCGATGGGACAGGGGCAGGGCAGATACGCAGTATTTT. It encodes CASSENRWDRGRADTQYF.

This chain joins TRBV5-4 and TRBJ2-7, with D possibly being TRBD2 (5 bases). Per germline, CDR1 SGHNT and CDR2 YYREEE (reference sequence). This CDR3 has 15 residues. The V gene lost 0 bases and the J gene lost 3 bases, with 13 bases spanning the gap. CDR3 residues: CASSLGHRGVYEQYF. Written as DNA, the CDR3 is TGTGCCAGCAGCTTGGGCCATCGGGGAGTCTACGAGCAGTACTTC.

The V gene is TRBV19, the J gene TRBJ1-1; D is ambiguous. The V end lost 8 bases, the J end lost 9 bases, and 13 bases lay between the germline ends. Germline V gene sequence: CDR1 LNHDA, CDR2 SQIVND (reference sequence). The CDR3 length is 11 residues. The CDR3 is CASRGTAQAFF. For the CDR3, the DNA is TGTGCCAGTCGGGGTACAGCCCAAGCTTTCTTT.

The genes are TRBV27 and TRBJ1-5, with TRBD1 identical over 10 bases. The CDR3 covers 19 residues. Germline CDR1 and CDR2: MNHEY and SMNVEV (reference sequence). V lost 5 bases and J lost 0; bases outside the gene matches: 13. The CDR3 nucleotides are TGTGCCAGCAGTACACATTTCGGGACAGGGGAGGATAGCAATCAGCCCCAGCATTTT. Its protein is CASSTHFGTGEDSNQPQHF.

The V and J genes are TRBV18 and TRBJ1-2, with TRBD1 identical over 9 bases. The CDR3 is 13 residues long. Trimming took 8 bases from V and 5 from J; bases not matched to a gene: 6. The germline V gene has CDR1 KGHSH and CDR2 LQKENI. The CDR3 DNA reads TGTGCCAGCCGAACAGGGGGCGCGTATGGCTACACCTTC. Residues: CASRTGGAYGYTF.

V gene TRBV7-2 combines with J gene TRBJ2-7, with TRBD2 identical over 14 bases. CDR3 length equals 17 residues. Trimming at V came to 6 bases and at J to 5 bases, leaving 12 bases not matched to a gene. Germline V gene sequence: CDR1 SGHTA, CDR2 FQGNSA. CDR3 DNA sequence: TGTGCCAGCAGTCCAGCCGGGACTAGCGGGGGTGTAGACGAGCAGTACTTC. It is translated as CASSPAGTSGGVDEQYF.

CDR3 protein: CATPGLAEGLVAKNIQYF. The DNA of the CDR3 is TGTGCCACCCCGGGACTAGCGGAGGGATTGGTAGCCAAAAACATTCAGTACTTC. The chain is built from TRBV10-3 and TRBJ2-4, with 11 positions matching TRBD2. Germline V CDR1 and CDR2: ENHRY, SYGVKD. After removal of 10 bases from V and 0 bases from J, the junction contained 14 bases not matched to a gene. The CDR3 has 18 residues.

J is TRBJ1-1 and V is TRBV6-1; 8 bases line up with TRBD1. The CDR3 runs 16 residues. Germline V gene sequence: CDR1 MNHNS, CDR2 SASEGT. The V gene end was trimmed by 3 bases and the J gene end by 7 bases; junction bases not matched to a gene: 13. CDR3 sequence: CASSDADRGAKIEAFF. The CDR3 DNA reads TGTGCCAGCAGTGACGCCGACAGGGGTGCGAAGATTGAAGCTTTCTTT.

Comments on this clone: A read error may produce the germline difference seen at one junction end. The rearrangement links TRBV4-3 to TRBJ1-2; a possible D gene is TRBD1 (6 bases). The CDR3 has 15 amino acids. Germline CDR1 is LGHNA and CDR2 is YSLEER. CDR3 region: CASSKEQGNGGGYTF. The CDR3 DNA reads TGCGCCAGCAGCAAAGAACAGGGAAACGGTGGTGGCTACACCTTC.

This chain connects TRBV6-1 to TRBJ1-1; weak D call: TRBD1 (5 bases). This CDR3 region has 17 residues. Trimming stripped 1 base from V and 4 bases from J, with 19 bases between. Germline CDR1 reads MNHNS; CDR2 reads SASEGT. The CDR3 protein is CASSEDVAGREATEAFF. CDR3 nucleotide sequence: TGTGCCAGCAGTGAAGATGTAGCAGGGAGGGAGGCCACTGAAGCTTTCTTT.

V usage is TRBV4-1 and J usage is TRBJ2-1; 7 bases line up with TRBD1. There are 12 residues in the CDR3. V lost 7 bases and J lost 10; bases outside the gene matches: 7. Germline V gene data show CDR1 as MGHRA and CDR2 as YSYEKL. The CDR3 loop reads CASKQGTGEQFF. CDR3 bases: TGCGCCAGCAAACAGGGGACGGGGGAGCAGTTCTTC.

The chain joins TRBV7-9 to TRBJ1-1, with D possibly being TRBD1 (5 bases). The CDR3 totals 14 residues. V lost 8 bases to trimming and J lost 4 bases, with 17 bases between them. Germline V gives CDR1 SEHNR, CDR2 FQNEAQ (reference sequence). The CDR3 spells CASGGIGPSTEAFF. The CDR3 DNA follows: TGTGCCAGCGGGGGGATCGGGCCCTCCACTGAAGCTTTCTTT.

The CDR3: CASRFSGGDQETQYF. As DNA, the CDR3 is TGTGCCAGCAGATTTAGCGGGGGGGACCAAGAGACCCAGTACTTC. The chain employs TRBV5-6 and TRBJ2-5, with 11 bases that match TRBD2. CDR1 is SGHDT, CDR2 YYEEEE, per germline. V lost 5 bases and J lost 0; bases outside the gene matches: 3. This CDR3 is built from 15 residues. Full variable domain (remainder filled in from reference TRBV5-6 and TRBJ2-5): DAGVTQSPTHLIKTRGQQVTLRCSPKSGHDTVSWYQQALGQGPQFIFQYYEEEERQRGNFPDRFSGHQFPNYSSELNVNALLLGDSALYLCASRFSGGDQETQYFGPGTRLLVL.

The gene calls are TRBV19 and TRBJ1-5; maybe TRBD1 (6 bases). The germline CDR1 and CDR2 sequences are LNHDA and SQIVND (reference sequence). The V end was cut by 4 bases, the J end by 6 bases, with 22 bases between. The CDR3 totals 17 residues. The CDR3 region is CASSTPSRSGECQPQHF. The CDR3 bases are TGTGCCAGTAGTACCCCGAGCCGTTCAGGGGAGTGTCAGCCCCAGCATTTT.

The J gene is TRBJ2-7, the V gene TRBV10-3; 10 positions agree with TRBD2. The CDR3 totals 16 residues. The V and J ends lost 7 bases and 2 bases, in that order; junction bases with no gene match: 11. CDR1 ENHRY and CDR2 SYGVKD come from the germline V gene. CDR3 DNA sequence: TGTGCCATCAACGAAAGACTAGCGGGTTACCCCTACGAGCAGTACTTC. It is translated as CAINERLAGYPYEQYF.

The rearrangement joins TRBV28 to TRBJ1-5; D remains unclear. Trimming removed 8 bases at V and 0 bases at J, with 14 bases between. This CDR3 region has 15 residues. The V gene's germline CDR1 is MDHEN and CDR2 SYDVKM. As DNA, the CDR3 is TGTGCCAGCGTTTGGAGACGCAATAGCAATCAGCCCCAGCATTTT. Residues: CASVWRRNSNQPQHF.

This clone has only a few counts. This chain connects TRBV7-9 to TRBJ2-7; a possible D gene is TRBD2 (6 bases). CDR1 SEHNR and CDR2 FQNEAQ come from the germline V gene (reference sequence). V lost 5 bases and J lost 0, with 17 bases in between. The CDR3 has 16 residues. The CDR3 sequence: CASSPLGGPISYEQYF. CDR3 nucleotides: TGTGCCAGCAGCCCCCTCGGGGGTCCCATCTCCTACGAGCAGTACTTC.

This CDR3 is CAISEWSRQGGNQPQHF. The CDR3 bases are TGTGCCATCAGTGAGTGGAGTCGTCAGGGTGGCAATCAGCCCCAGCATTTT. The genes are TRBV10-3 and TRBJ1-5; maybe TRBD1 (5 bases). V lost 1 base and J 2 bases, leaving 15 bases between the germline ends. The CDR3 is 17 amino acids. Germline CDR1 is ENHRY and CDR2 is SYGVKD.